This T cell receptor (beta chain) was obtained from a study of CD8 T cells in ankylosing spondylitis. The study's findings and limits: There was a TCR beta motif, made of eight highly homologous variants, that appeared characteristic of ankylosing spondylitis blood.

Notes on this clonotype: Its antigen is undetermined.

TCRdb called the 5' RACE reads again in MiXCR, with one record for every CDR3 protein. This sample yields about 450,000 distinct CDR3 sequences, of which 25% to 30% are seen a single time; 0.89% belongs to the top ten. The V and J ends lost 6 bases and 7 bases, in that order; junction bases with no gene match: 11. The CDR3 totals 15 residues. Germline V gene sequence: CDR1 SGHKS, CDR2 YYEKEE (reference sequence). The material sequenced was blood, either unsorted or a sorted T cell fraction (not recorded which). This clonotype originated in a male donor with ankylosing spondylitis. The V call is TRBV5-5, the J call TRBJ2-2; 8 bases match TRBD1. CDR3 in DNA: TGTGCCAGCACCAATCCGACAGGGGCGATCGGGGAGCTGTTTTTT. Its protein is CASTNPTGAIGELFF.